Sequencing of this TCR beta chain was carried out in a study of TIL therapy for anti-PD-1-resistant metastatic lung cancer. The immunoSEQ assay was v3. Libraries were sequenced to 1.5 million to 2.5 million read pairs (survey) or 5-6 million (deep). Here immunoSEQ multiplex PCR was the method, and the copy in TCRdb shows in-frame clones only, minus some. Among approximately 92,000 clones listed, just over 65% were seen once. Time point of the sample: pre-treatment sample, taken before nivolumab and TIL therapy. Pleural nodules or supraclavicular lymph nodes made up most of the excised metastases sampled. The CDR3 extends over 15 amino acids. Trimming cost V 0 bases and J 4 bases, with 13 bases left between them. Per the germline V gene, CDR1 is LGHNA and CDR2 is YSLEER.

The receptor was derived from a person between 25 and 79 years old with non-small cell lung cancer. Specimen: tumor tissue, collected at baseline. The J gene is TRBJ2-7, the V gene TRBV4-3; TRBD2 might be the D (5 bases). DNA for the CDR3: TGCGCCAGCAGCCAAGATCTAAGAGGGCCATACGAGCAGTACTTC. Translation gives CASSQDLRGPYEQYF.